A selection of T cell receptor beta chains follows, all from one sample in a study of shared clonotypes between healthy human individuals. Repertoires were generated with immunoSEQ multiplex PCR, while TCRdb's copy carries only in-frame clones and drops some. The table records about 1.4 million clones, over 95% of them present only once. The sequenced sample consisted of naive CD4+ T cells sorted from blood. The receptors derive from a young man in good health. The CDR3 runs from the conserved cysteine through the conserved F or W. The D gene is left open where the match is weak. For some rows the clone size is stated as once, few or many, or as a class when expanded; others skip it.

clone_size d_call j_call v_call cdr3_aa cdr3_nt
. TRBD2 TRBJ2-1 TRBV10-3 CAISESTSGRGRSYNEQFF TGTGCCATCAGTGAGTCTACTAGCGGGAGAGGTCGTTCCTACAATGAGCAGTTCTTC
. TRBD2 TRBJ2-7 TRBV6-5 CASRDLAGTYEQYF TGTGCCAGCAGAGATTTAGCGGGTACCTACGAGCAGTACTTC
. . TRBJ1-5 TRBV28 CASSTPGDNQPQHF TGTGCCAGCAGTACCCCCGGGGACAATCAGCCCCAGCATTTT
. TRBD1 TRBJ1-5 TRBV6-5 CASSGTGTGNQPQHF TGTGCCAGCAGTGGTACAGGGACAGGTAATCAGCCCCAGCATTTT
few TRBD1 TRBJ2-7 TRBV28 CASEGGDYEQYF TGTGCCAGCGAAGGGGGCGACTACGAGCAGTACTTC
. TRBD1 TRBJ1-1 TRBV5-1 CASSLEGLDRGIEAFF TGCGCCAGCAGCTTGGAGGGTCTAGACAGGGGGATTGAAGCTTTCTTT
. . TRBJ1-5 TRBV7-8 CASRFDPGQPQHF TGTGCCAGCAGATTCGACCCGGGTCAGCCCCAGCATTTT
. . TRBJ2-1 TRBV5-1 CASSLDSSYNEQFF TGCGCCAGCAGCTTGGACAGCTCCTACAATGAGCAGTTCTTC
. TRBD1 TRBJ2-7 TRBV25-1 CATSGFDRGITYEQYF TGTGCCACCAGCGGGTTCGACAGGGGAATCACCTACGAGCAGTACTTC
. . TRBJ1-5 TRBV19 CASSSPPPGFSNQPQHF TGTGCCAGTAGTAGCCCCCCCCCAGGGTTTAGCAATCAGCCCCAGCATTTT
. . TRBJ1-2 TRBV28 CASRVNYGYTF TGTGCCAGCAGGGTAAACTATGGCTACACCTTC
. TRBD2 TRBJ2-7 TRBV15 CATSERTSGRDSYEQYF TGTGCCACCAGCGAAAGGACTAGCGGGAGGGATTCGTACGAGCAGTACTTC
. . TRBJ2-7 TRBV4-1 CASSPQVTGGSYEQYF TGCGCCAGCAGCCCTCAGGTCACAGGAGGTTCCTACGAGCAGTACTTC
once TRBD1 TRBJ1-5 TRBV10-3 CAIRQGHNQPQHF TGTGCCATCAGACAGGGGCACAATCAGCCCCAGCATTTT
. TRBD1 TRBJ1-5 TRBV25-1 CASSPMDRGKNQPQHF TGTGCCAGCAGTCCTATGGACAGGGGGAAGAATCAGCCCCAGCATTTT
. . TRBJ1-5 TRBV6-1 CASSEARGTGILSNQPQHF TGTGCCAGCAGTGAAGCGCGAGGGACGGGGATACTTAGCAATCAGCCCCAGCATTTT
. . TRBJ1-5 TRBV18 CASSPSDSQPQHF TGTGCCAGCTCACCATCGGATTCCCAGCCCCAGCATTTT
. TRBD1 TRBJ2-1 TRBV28 CASSPLGTGLDNEQFF TGTGCCAGCAGCCCCCTCGGGACAGGTTTGGACAATGAGCAGTTCTTC
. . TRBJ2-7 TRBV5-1 CASSFEVSYEQYF TGCGCCAGCAGTTTTGAGGTCTCCTACGAGCAGTACTTC